Reported below is one T cell receptor (beta chain). No fewer than two post-ART and no fewer than one pre-ART PBMC samples existed for each donor. The entry originates in a study of long-term antiretroviral therapy in people with HIV. Survey-level resolution applied to immunoSEQ assay v3.0. Repertoires were generated with immunoSEQ multiplex PCR, while TCRdb's copy carries only in-frame clones and drops some. This table holds over 35,000 clones, around 93% found once. The starting material was unsorted PBMCs, obtained about 9 years after starting antiretroviral therapy. The clonotype was recovered from a man aged 30 to 39 with HIV.

The CDR3 loop is CASTDQSRGGRYTF. The DNA of the CDR3 is TGTGCCAGCACCGACCAATCTCGCGGAGGCCGCTACACCTTC. The chain recombines TRBV11-2 with TRBJ1-2; D gene ambiguous. The V gene lost 7 bases and the J gene lost 9 bases, with 21 bases spanning the gap. Germline V CDR1 and CDR2: SGHAT, FQNNGV. CDR3 length equals 14 residues.